These T cell receptor beta chains were read from a single sample in a study of blood T cell repertoires in COVID-19. The repertoire was sequenced with immunoSEQ multiplex PCR; TCRdb's copy has only in-frame clones and lacks some. This table has some 700,000 clones, about 90% appearing once. The sample consisted of peripheral blood. These receptors came from a woman aged 18-29 years with acute or convalescent COVID-19. Each CDR3 is given with its conserved first and last residue. The D gene is left open where the match is weak. Clone size is not always given. Where it is, it says once, few, many or a class for expanded clones.

CDR3: CASSSGVGSYNEQFF
DNA: TGCGCCAGCAGCTCGGGGGTGGGCTCCTACAATGAGCAGTTCTTC
size: -
V: TRBV5-1
D: -
J: TRBJ2-1

CDR3: CASLLLSGDQETQYF
DNA: TGTGCCAGCCTACTTCTTAGCGGGGACCAAGAGACCCAGTACTTC
size: -
V: TRBV21-1
D: -
J: TRBJ2-5

CDR3: CASSFGPSGNTIYF
DNA: TGTGCCAGCAGCTTTGGCCCGTCTGGAAACACCATATATTTT
size: -
V: TRBV7-3
D: -
J: TRBJ1-3

CDR3: CASSLGMVAAGGNTIYF
DNA: TGTGCCAGCAGCTTAGGGATGGTTGCAGCAGGTGGAAACACCATATATTTT
size: -
V: TRBV7-2
D: -
J: TRBJ1-3

CDR3: CASSPDGQGSTYEQYF
DNA: TGCGCCAGCAGCCCCGACGGACAGGGATCTACCTACGAGCAGTACTTC
size: -
V: TRBV5-1
D: TRBD1
J: TRBJ2-7

CDR3: CASSLPRDSSGYTF
DNA: TGTGCCAGCAGTTTACCCAGGGACAGTTCGGGCTACACCTTC
size: -
V: TRBV13
D: TRBD1
J: TRBJ1-2

CDR3: CASSQGQTKRYGYTF
DNA: TGTGCCAGCAGTCAGGGACAAACCAAGCGCTATGGCTACACCTTC
size: -
V: TRBV6-5
D: -
J: TRBJ1-2

CDR3: CASSRWQETQYF
DNA: TGCGCCAGCAGCCGGTGGCAAGAGACCCAGTACTTC
size: -
V: TRBV5-1
D: -
J: TRBJ2-5

CDR3: CASSQIDKTFYGYTF
DNA: TGTGCCAGCAGCCAAATCGACAAGACCTTTTATGGCTACACCTTC
size: -
V: TRBV14
D: -
J: TRBJ1-2

CDR3: CASSRPGHLSSLNYGYTF
DNA: TGTGCCAGCAGCCGCCCTGGACATTTAAGCTCCCTTAACTATGGCTACACCTTC
size: few
V: TRBV11-2
D: -
J: TRBJ1-2

CDR3: CASSHRDLAYNSPLHF
DNA: TGTGCCAGCAGCCATCGGGATCTGGCCTATAATTCACCCCTCCACTTT
size: -
V: TRBV3-1/TRBV3-2
D: -
J: TRBJ1-6

CDR3: CASSGQVLSGNTIYF
DNA: TGTGCCAGCTCAGGACAGGTACTCTCTGGAAACACCATATATTTT
size: -
V: TRBV18
D: TRBD1
J: TRBJ1-3